The 29 T cell receptor beta chains below all came from one sample that was sequenced in a study of cytomegalovirus exposure and HLA in healthy donors. The primer mix had 60 Vbeta and 13 Jbeta primers. Assay used: immunoSEQ multiplex PCR; TCRdb lists only in-frame clones, some missing. This sample has some 42,000 clones, with around half found just once. The sequenced material came from PBMCs. Receptors were obtained from a human donor in good health.

The rearrangement links TRBV4-3 to TRBJ2-7; weak D call: TRBD2 (5 bases). Germline V lookup: CDR1 LGHNA, CDR2 YSLEER. CDR3 size: 17 residues. Deletions cut 0 bases from V and 7 bases from J, with 22 bases between. CDR3 loop: CASSQDQTGGNSGEQYF. The CDR3 DNA follows: TGCGCCAGCAGCCAAGATCAGACTGGAGGAAACTCCGGGGAGCAGTACTTC.

The chain recombines TRBV6-4 with TRBJ2-2, with 7 bases fitting TRBD1. There are 14 residues in the CDR3. V was pared by 4 bases and J by 4 bases, with 3 bases of the junction left unmatched. Per the germline V gene, CDR1 is MRHNA and CDR2 is SNTAGT. This CDR3 is CASSVQGTTGELFF. In nucleotides, the CDR3 is TGTGCCAGCAGTGTACAGGGGACCACCGGGGAGCTGTTTTTT.

The chain has TRBV9 and TRBJ2-2; the D gene is possibly TRBD2 (7 bases). Germline V gene lookup returns CDR1 SGDLS and CDR2 YYNGEE. The V gene lost 1 base and the J gene lost 7 bases, with 11 bases spanning the gap. This CDR3 region has 14 residues. The CDR3, as DNA: TGTGCCAGCAGCGTAAGGGGGGGGGACGGGGAGCTGTTTTTT. Protein sequence: CASSVRGGDGELFF. The variable domain in full, completed from reference TRBV9 and TRBJ2-2, reads DSGVTQTPKHLITATGQRVTLRCSPRSGDLSVYWYQQSLDQGLQFLIQYYNGEERAKGNILERFSAQQFPDLHSELNLSSLELGDSALYFCASSVRGGDGELFFGEGSRLTVL.

In DNA, the CDR3 is TGTGCCAGCAGCCAAGATTCAACCAAGCTGAACACCGGGGAGCTGTTTTTT. Translating it yields CASSQDSTKLNTGELFF. The chain uses TRBV14 and TRBJ2-2; no reliable D call. The V and J ends lost 0 bases and 1 base respectively, with 12 bases between them. The CDR3 extends over 17 amino acids. Per the germline V gene, CDR1 is SGHDN and CDR2 is FVKESK.

The chain is built from TRBV5-6 and TRBJ2-7; D perhaps matches TRBD2 (5 bases). Germline V gives CDR1 SGHDT, CDR2 YYEEEE. The CDR3 has 14 amino acids. V was clipped by 3 bases and J by 2 bases, with 12 bases between them. The CDR3 protein is CASSSLVGAYEQYF. In nucleotides, the CDR3 is TGTGCCAGCAGCTCCCTGGTCGGGGCCTACGAGCAGTACTTC.

This chain connects TRBV4-3 to TRBJ1-2, with unresolved D. The V gene lost 0 bases and the J gene lost 8 bases, with 16 bases spanning the gap. There are 15 residues in the CDR3. Germline V CDR1 and CDR2: LGHNA, YSLEER. CDR3 bases: TGCGCCAGCAGCCAAGAAACAGCCGGGATTGGCGGCTACACCTTC. This sequence encodes CASSQETAGIGGYTF.

This chain connects TRBV19 to TRBJ1-1; a possible D gene is TRBD1 (5 bases). Germline loops: CDR1 LNHDA, CDR2 SQIVND (reference sequence). V lost 3 bases and J 3 bases, leaving 8 bases between the germline ends. The CDR3 spans 13 residues. CDR3 residues: CASSMGGDTEAFF. CDR3 DNA sequence: TGTGCCAGTAGTATGGGGGGGGACACTGAAGCTTTCTTT. The full variable domain, rest sourced from reference TRBV19 and TRBJ1-1, is DGGITQSPKYLFRKEGQNVTLSCEQNLNHDAMYWYRQDPGQGLRLIYYSQIVNDFQKGDIAEGYSVSREKKESFPLTVTSAQKNPTAFYLCASSMGGDTEAFFGQGTRLTVV.

V gene TRBV12-5 combines with J gene TRBJ1-1; a possible D gene is TRBD1 (5 bases). CDR1 and CDR2 from the germline V gene are LGHNT and FRNRAP. The CDR3 spans 13 residues. V was trimmed by 2 bases and J by 10 bases, leaving 14 bases between them. The CDR3 sequence: CASGLTAETAAFF. The CDR3 nucleotides read TGTGCTAGTGGTTTGACCGCCGAGACAGCAGCTTTCTTT. The full variable domain, in which reference TRBV12-5 and TRBJ1-1 provide the parts outside the CDR3, is DARVTQTPRHKVTEMGQEVTMRCQPILGHNTVFWYRQTMMQGLELLAYFRNRAPLDDSGMPKDRFSAEMPDATLATLKIQPSEPRDSAVYFCASGLTAETAAFFGQGTRLTVV.

This clone occurred a few times. The chain joins TRBV30 to TRBJ2-7, with 8 bases matching TRBD2. Germline V gene lookup returns CDR1 GTSNPN and CDR2 SVGIG (reference sequence). Losses at the gene ends were 3 bases for V and 0 bases for J; bases not matched to a gene: 10. CDR3 length equals 16 residues. This chain's CDR3 is CAWSLGLASGSYEQYF. In DNA form, the CDR3 reads TGTGCCTGGAGCCTAGGACTAGCCTCCGGCTCCTACGAGCAGTACTTC. The whole variable domain, filled in from reference TRBV30 and TRBJ2-7, reads SQTIHQWPATLVQPVGSPLSLECTVEGTSNPNLYWYRQAAGRGLQLLFYSVGIGQISSEVPQNLSASRPQDRQFILSSKKLLLSDSGFYLCAWSLGLASGSYEQYFGPGTRLTVT.

The chain couples TRBV27 to TRBJ1-5, with D tentatively TRBD1 (5 bases). Trimming took off 5 bases at V and 5 bases at J, with 19 bases between the two ends. The CDR3 is made up of 16 amino acids. CDR1 and CDR2 (germline): MNHEY, SMNVEV (reference sequence). CDR3 nucleotides: TGTGCCAGCAGTCTCCACAGGACGGTTGGGCATCAGCCCCAGCATTTT. Translation gives CASSLHRTVGHQPQHF.

The chain carries TRBV28 and TRBJ2-1, with a tentative D call TRBD1 (6 bases). Trimming removed 4 bases from V and 9 bases from J, with 19 bases in between. CDR3 size: 15 residues. Germline CDR1 and CDR2: MDHEN and SYDVKM. This chain's CDR3 is CASSYGSGVQGEQFF. CDR3 sequence (DNA): TGTGCCAGCAGTTATGGGTCCGGGGTACAGGGTGAGCAGTTCTTC.

A few counts support this clone. V gene TRBV5-4 combines with J gene TRBJ1-1; tentative D call: TRBD1 (6 bases). V was cut by 6 bases and J by 0 bases, with 15 bases left in between. Per the germline V gene, CDR1 is SGHNT and CDR2 is YYREEE (reference sequence). The CDR3 runs 15 residues. The CDR3 bases are TGTGCCAGCATGTGGACAGCAGACATGAACACTGAAGCTTTCTTT. Translating it yields CASMWTADMNTEAFF. The entire variable domain, with the rest obtained from reference TRBV5-4 and TRBJ1-1, is as follows: ETGVTQSPTHLIKTRGQQVTLRCSSQSGHNTVSWYQQALGQGPQFIFQYYREEENGRGNFPPRFSGLQFPNYSSELNVNALELDDSALYLCASMWTADMNTEAFFGQGTRLTVV.

The gene calls are TRBV19 and TRBJ1-6; D might be TRBD1 (5 bases). Looked up from germline, CDR1 is LNHDA and CDR2 is SQIVND (reference sequence). V was cut by 1 base and J by 6 bases, with 7 bases left in between. The CDR3 is 14 amino acids. Written as DNA, the CDR3 is TGTGCCAGTAGTATAGGGAGGGGTAATTCACCCCTCCACTTT. It yields the protein CASSIGRGNSPLHF.

The chain combines TRBV29-1 with TRBJ1-4; 7 bases map to TRBD1. The V segment lost 7 bases and the J segment 8 bases; nucleotides outside the gene matches: 10. Germline lookup yields CDR1 SQVTM and CDR2 ANQGSEA. The CDR3 extends over 13 amino acids. The DNA of the CDR3 is TGCAGCGCCTTCACAGGGGCCATCGAAAAACTGTTTTTT. It yields the protein CSAFTGAIEKLFF.

CDR3 DNA: TGTGCCAGCAGATTAGCGGGGGGGCCCACCGGGGAGCTGTTTTTT. Amino acids: CASRLAGGPTGELFF. This chain connects TRBV25-1 to TRBJ2-2, with TRBD2 matching over 11 bases. Germline lookup yields CDR1 MGHDK and CDR2 SYGVNS. V lost 6 bases, J lost 4 bases, and 4 bases stayed unmatched. The CDR3 has 15 residues.

This rearrangement joins TRBV6-5 to TRBJ2-7, with TRBD2 identical over 9 bases. Germline V lookup: CDR1 MNHEY, CDR2 SVGAGI. The CDR3 totals 16 residues. Losses at the gene ends were 2 bases for V and 5 bases for J; bases not matched to a gene: 10. The chain's CDR3 is CASSYTSGAGGHEQYF. CDR3 coding DNA: TGTGCCAGCAGTTACACCTCGGGCGCGGGAGGGCACGAGCAGTACTTC.

The chain recombines TRBV5-1 with TRBJ2-7; 9 bases align to TRBD1. Unmatched junction bases numbered 7, after V lost 4 bases and J lost 2 bases. Germline values: CDR1 SGHRS, CDR2 YFSETQ. The CDR3 has 15 residues. CDR3 protein: CASSTWTGEAYEQYF. The CDR3 bases are TGCGCCAGCAGCACCTGGACAGGGGAAGCCTACGAGCAGTACTTC.

The chain couples TRBV7-2 to TRBJ1-5; D not resolved. Per the germline V gene, CDR1 is SGHTA and CDR2 is FQGNSA. The CDR3 contains 12 residues. Trimming left V 6 bases short and J 4 bases short, with 7 bases between. The DNA of the CDR3 is TGTGCCAGCAGGGCAGCGAATCAGCCCCAGCATTTT. It is translated as CASRAANQPQHF.

V is TRBV5-5 and J is TRBJ2-2; 7 nucleotides match TRBD1. Germline V CDR1 and CDR2: SGHKS, YYEKEE (reference sequence). The CDR3 length is 13 residues. Losses at the gene ends were 3 bases for V and 4 bases for J; bases not matched to a gene: 0. The CDR3 nucleotides are TGTGCCAGCAGCTCAGGGGGCACCGGGGAGCTGTTTTTT. This gives the protein CASSSGGTGELFF.

This sequence joins TRBV6-6 and TRBJ2-2; D possibly corresponds to TRBD2 (5 bases). From germline, CDR1 is MNHNY and CDR2 SVGAGI (reference sequence). There are 15 residues in the CDR3. With 2 bases removed from V and 0 bases from J, the gap between germline ends came to 7 bases. CDR3 protein: CASSYGGTNTGELFF. CDR3 DNA sequence: TGTGCCAGCAGTTACGGAGGTACGAACACCGGGGAGCTGTTTTTT.

The chain joins TRBV7-9 to TRBJ1-1; TRBD1 aligns across 8 bases. CDR1 and CDR2 (germline): SEHNR, FQNEAQ (reference sequence). The CDR3 extends over 14 amino acids. V gave up 1 base and J gave up 9 bases; unmatched junction bases: 7. The CDR3 region has the DNA TGTGCCAGCAGCTTAGGGCAGGGGGCTGGTAAAGCTTTCTTT. Amino acid sequence: CASSLGQGAGKAFF.

This clone was recorded once. The V and J genes are TRBV6-4 and TRBJ1-5; D is unclear. The CDR3 loop spans 13 amino acids. V lost 4 bases to trimming and J lost 5 bases, with 9 bases between them. Germline-derived CDR1 and CDR2 are MRHNA and SNTAGT. CDR3 DNA sequence: TGTGCCAGCAGTGCCGAGATTTATCAGCCCCAGCATTTT. Its protein product is CASSAEIYQPQHF.

J is TRBJ1-2 and V is TRBV6-4; D is uncertain. Germline CDR1 MRHNA, CDR2 SNTAGT. Trimming cost V 0 bases and J 8 bases, with 16 bases left between them. This CDR3 is 15 amino acids long. Here the CDR3 DNA reads TGTGCCAGCAGTGACTCTGGACCCCGCCGGAGGGGCTACACCTTC. This sequence encodes CASSDSGPRRRGYTF.

V is TRBV15 and J is TRBJ2-5, with D unresolved. Near its end, the DNA agrees better with TRBJ2-7, so the J call may be wrong. Per germline, CDR1 LNHNV and CDR2 YYDKDF (reference sequence). CDR3 length: 14 amino acids. CDR3 sequence (DNA): TGTGCCACCAGCAGAGGTTCAGACACCTACGAGCAGTACTTC. Translating it yields CATSRGSDTYEQYF.

The rearrangement links TRBV9 to TRBJ1-6; tentative D call: TRBD1 (6 bases). Germline V gene data show CDR1 as SGDLS and CDR2 as YYNGEE. Between the trimmed V and J ends, which lost 4 bases and 7 bases, there was a span of 15 bases. The CDR3 has 15 residues. For the CDR3, the DNA is TGTGCCAGCAGCCCTCGACCAGGGGAGAATTCACCCCTCCACTTT. Protein: CASSPRPGENSPLHF.

This chain joins TRBV18 and TRBJ2-5; 7 bases map to TRBD1. Germline assignment: CDR1 KGHSH and CDR2 LQKENI. The CDR3 is 16 residues long. V was clipped by 3 bases and J by 4 bases; unmatched bases: 11. CDR3 nucleotides: TGTGCCAGCTCACCCATCCCGACAGGGTCGGGAGAGACCCAGTACTTC. Translated: CASSPIPTGSGETQYF.

This clone was counted between two and nine times. This chain links TRBV18 with TRBJ2-7, with 9 bases matching TRBD2. The V gene end was trimmed by 0 bases and the J gene end by 6 bases; junction bases not matched to a gene: 3. The germline CDR1 and CDR2 sequences are KGHSH and LQKENI. The CDR3 covers 14 residues. For the CDR3, the DNA is TGTGCCAGCTCACCACCGACACTAGCGGGCGAGCAGTACTTC. It translates to CASSPPTLAGEQYF.

The chain has TRBV28 and TRBJ2-7, with D perhaps TRBD1 (6 bases). The V gene lost 6 bases and the J gene lost 6 bases, with 18 bases spanning the gap. Germline CDR1 is MDHEN and CDR2 is SYDVKM. The CDR3 totals 14 residues. In DNA, the CDR3 is TGTGCCAGCAGCCCCCAAGATTCAGGGGCCGAGCAGTACTTC. This codes for CASSPQDSGAEQYF. Supplemented by reference TRBV28 and TRBJ2-7, the full variable domain reads DVKVTQSSRYLVKRTGEKVFLECVQDMDHENMFWYRQDPGLGLRLIYFSYDVKMKEKGDIPEGYSVSREKKERFSLILESASTNQTSMYLCASSPQDSGAEQYFGPGTRLTVT.

The chain employs TRBV4-3 and TRBJ2-1; 10 bases map to TRBD2. The V segment lost 4 bases and the J segment 4 bases; nucleotides outside the gene matches: 4. The CDR3 sequence is 15 residues long. Per the germline V gene, CDR1 is LGHNA and CDR2 is YSLEER. This CDR3 reads CASSPRSGRYNEQFF. DNA of the CDR3: TGCGCCAGCAGCCCACGTAGCGGGAGGTACAATGAGCAGTTCTTC.